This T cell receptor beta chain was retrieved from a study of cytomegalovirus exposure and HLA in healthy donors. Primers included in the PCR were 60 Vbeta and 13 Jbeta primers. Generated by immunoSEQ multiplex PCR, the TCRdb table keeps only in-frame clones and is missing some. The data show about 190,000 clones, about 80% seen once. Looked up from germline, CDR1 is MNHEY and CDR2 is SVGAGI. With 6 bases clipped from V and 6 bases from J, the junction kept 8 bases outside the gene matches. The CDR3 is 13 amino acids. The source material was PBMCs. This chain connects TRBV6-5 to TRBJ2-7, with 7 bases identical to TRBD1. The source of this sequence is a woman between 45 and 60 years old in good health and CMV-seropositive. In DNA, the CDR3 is TGTGCCAGCAGGCAGGGGGTACTCGCCGAGCAGTACTTC. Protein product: CASRQGVLAEQYF.